This T cell receptor beta chain was sequenced in a study of cytomegalovirus exposure and HLA in healthy donors. Points from the study as a whole: The majority of TCR sequences were rare, yet some public TCRs appeared in many donors. From TCR beta sequences, most subjects' HLA-A and HLA-B alleles were reportedly predicted accurately.

Remarks on this clone: Its specificity is unknown.

The PCR contained 60 Vbeta and 13 Jbeta primers. Generated by immunoSEQ multiplex PCR, the TCRdb table keeps only in-frame clones and is missing some. The sample lists some 120,000 clones; around four fifths were seen once. Sequenced: PBMCs. This sequence originates from a male donor in good health and CMV-seropositive.

CDR3 bases: TGTGCCAGCAGCCCAATAGCGGGAAATCACGAGACCCAGTACTTC. Encoded protein: CASSPIAGNHETQYF. V usage is TRBV7-2 and J usage is TRBJ2-5; the match to TRBD2 covers 8 bases. With 5 bases clipped from V and 5 bases from J, the junction kept 10 bases outside the gene matches. Looked up from germline, CDR1 is SGHTA and CDR2 is FQGNSA. CDR3 size: 15 residues.